This T cell receptor beta chain stems from a study of response to subunit inactivated influenza vaccine. In TCRdb, the RT-PCR reads were re-called with MiXCR into one record per CDR3 protein. The sample contains roughly 500,000 distinct CDR3 sequences, 20% to 25% of which appear only once. This CDR3 has 15 residues. From germline, CDR1 is DFQATT and CDR2 SNEGSKA (reference sequence). V lost 0 bases and J 5 bases, leaving 16 bases between the germline ends. The sample was also reused in another study, on T cells expressing NK-cell markers. That investigation notes: Generation of TCR beta cDNA was performed by 5'RACE template switching incorporating UMIs.

This sequence joins TRBV20-1 and TRBJ1-1; no reliable D call. This TCR was recovered from a man between 50 and 59 years old who received an inactivated influenza vaccine. The source material was CD4+ T cells sorted from PBMCs, sampled roughly 12 days after vaccination. CDR3 in DNA: TGCAGTGCTAGAGATCGTCCGGTCGGCTGGACTGAAGCTTTCTTT. Encoded protein: CSARDRPVGWTEAFF.